These 8 T cell receptor beta chains were sequenced from one sample in a study of blood T cell repertoires in COVID-19 (TCRdb year 2020). Libraries were built with the immunoSEQ multiplex PCR assay. TCRdb took this table from immuneACCESS and kept in-frame rearrangements with V and J called. Such tables lack part of the clones; where checked against another copy, unresolved V genes explain under half of the gap, and the rest is unexplained. The sample data list 200,000 or so clones, and around four fifths of these were observed just once. The ten largest account for approximately 19% of the sample. Specimen: peripheral blood. The source of these receptors is a human donor in a cohort sampled during active COVID-19.

V is TRBV27 and J is TRBJ1-1, with 7 nucleotides matching TRBD1. The CDR3 runs 12 residues. V was clipped by 10 bases and J by 5 bases; unmatched bases: 7. Germline V lookup: CDR1 MNHEY, CDR2 SMNVEV (reference sequence). CDR3 amino acids: CATRQGRTEAFF. Here the CDR3 DNA reads TGTGCCACCCGACAGGGTCGAACTGAAGCTTTCTTT.

This clone was recorded at least ten times. This chain connects TRBV6-2 or TRBV6-3 to TRBJ1-2, with D uncertain. The CDR3 is 14 residues long. The germline gives CDR1 MNHEY, CDR2 SVGEGT. Trimming cost V 4 bases and J 4 bases, with 13 bases left between them. CDR3 loop: CASSSIEGFYGYTF. The DNA of the CDR3 is TGTGCCAGCAGTTCCATCGAGGGATTCTATGGCTACACCTTC.

The chain links TRBV27 to TRBJ2-5; 8 bases line up with TRBD2. This CDR3 has 13 amino acids. V lost 5 bases, J lost 6 bases, and 5 bases stayed unmatched. CDR1 and CDR2 (germline): MNHEY, SMNVEV (reference sequence). The CDR3 sequence is CASSQRTSQTQYF. In DNA, the CDR3 is TGTGCCAGCAGTCAGAGGACTAGCCAGACCCAGTACTTC.

The chain uses TRBV29-1 and TRBJ2-2; tentatively, D is TRBD2 (5 bases). CDR3 size: 14 residues. V shed 6 bases and J shed 3 bases, with 14 bases lying between them. CDR1 is SQVTM, CDR2 ANQGSEA, per germline. The CDR3 region has the DNA TGCAGCGTCGGGGATACACCGGACACCGGGGAGCTGTTTTTT. Its translation is CSVGDTPDTGELFF.

J is TRBJ2-5 and V is TRBV5-1, with 12 bases that match TRBD2. With V trimmed by 3 bases and J by 5 bases, 2 bases remained unmatched. The CDR3 length is 14 residues. CDR1 SGHRS and CDR2 YFSETQ come from the germline V gene. The DNA for the CDR3 is TGCGCCAGCAGCTCTAGCGGGAGGGCGGAGACCCAGTACTTC. It specifies CASSSSGRAETQYF.

The chain uses TRBV19 and TRBJ1-1; TRBD1 matches 7 bases. CDR3 length: 17 residues. J was trimmed by 1 base and V by 7 bases; bases with no gene match: 15. Per the germline V gene, CDR1 is LNHDA and CDR2 is SQIVND (reference sequence). CDR3 in DNA: TGTGCCAGTAAGGGGGCTACGGGGCCAACGGCGAACACTGAAGCTTTCTTT. Protein: CASKGATGPTANTEAFF.

This chain connects TRBV3-1 (or the pseudogene TRBV3-2) to TRBJ1-2; no reliable D call. The V gene lost 4 bases and the J gene lost 8 bases, with 23 bases spanning the gap. CDR3 size: 16 residues. Germline V lookup: CDR1 LGHDT, CDR2 YNNKEL (reference sequence). CDR3 in DNA: TGTGCCAGCAGCCCCTATAGCTTTAACTATGGCTGGGGCTACACCTTC. It codes for CASSPYSFNYGWGYTF.

The V gene is TRBV25-1, the J gene TRBJ2-7; 9 nucleotides line up with TRBD2. Germline CDR1 MGHDK, CDR2 SYGVNS. Losses at the gene ends were 6 bases for V and 3 bases for J; bases not matched to a gene: 6. CDR3 length: 14 residues. The CDR3 nucleotides read TGTGCCAGCAGGTCCGCTAGCGGGAACTACGAGCAGTACTTC. Translating gives CASRSASGNYEQYF.